This TCR beta chain emerged from a study of OX40 agonist ivuxolimab in advanced cancers. Study-level background: Patients with hepatocellular carcinoma, melanoma, renal cell or head and neck cancer made up the dose-escalation patients.

Turning to this clone: Its antigen is unknown.

Exclusion applied to patients with autoimmune disease history or systemic immunosuppression. Study-wide results and limits: CD4+ and CD8+ blood T cells expanded clonally by week 6 at 0.1 to 3.0 mg/kg. Averaged across samples, CD8+ T cells carried more expanded clones than CD4+ did.

V dropped 2 bases and J dropped 9; count of bases not matched to a gene: 3. CDR3 length equals 15 residues. From germline, CDR1 is SGHRS and CDR2 YFSETQ. TCRdb's copy holds only in-frame clones and misses some; the assay was immunoSEQ multiplex PCR. The data hold tens of thousands of clones, with about 91% observed a single time. J is TRBJ2-1 and V is TRBV5-1; 15 bases line up with TRBD2. The sequence derives from an adult with an advanced solid tumor such as melanoma, head and neck, liver or kidney cancer. The sample consisted of CD4+ or CD8+ T cells sorted from blood, taken in a trial of the OX40 agonist ivuxolimab. CDR3 DNA: TGCGCCAGCAGCTTCGGACTAGCGGGAGGGGTTGAGCAGTTCTTC. Its protein product is CASSFGLAGGVEQFF.